The T cell receptor beta chain under discussion was sequenced for a study of blood T cell repertoires in COVID-19. Trimming took 2 bases from V and 6 from J, leaving 15 bases between them. The CDR3 contains 15 residues. The V gene's germline CDR1 is LGHNA and CDR2 YNFKEQ. Generated by immunoSEQ multiplex PCR, the TCRdb table keeps only in-frame clones and is missing some. Among about 46,000 clones listed, 86% were seen once. The chain joins TRBV4-2 to TRBJ2-3, with D possibly TRBD2 on 6 matching bases. The specimen sequenced was PBMCs or T cells enriched from blood (not recorded which). This receptor was obtained from a woman in her forties or fifties who had recovered from COVID-19. The CDR3 DNA follows: TGTGCCAGCAGCCAAAGGACTACGGCGCCCGATACGCAGTATTTT. Translating gives CASSQRTTAPDTQYF.